The sequence of this T cell receptor (beta chain) was determined in a study of shared clonotypes between healthy human individuals. General study points: The generation probabilities recorded for non-shared clonotypes fell below those of clonotypes shared by all four donors.

Looked up from germline, CDR1 is SGHRS and CDR2 is YFSETQ. The CDR3 has 14 residues. V was shortened by 1 base and J by 4 bases, with 10 bases between the two germline ends. A CD45RA-negative memory subset and a CD45RA+ naive subset were separated from the CD4+ cells. Study processing details: Filtering differed, since immunoSEQ gave only junction sequences and no quality scores. Data came from immunoSEQ multiplex PCR; TCRdb stores just in-frame clones and leaves some out. The DNA gave D and trimming, while V, J and clone size come from that table. Of 2 million to 2.5 million clones in the sample, almost 96% are singletons; the top ten hold around 0.13%. A word on this clone: Its antigen is still unknown.

The chain couples TRBV5-1 to TRBJ2-3; D possibly corresponds to TRBD1 (5 bases). The TCR comes from a man aged 18 to 35 in good health. Sequenced: naive CD4+ T cells sorted from blood. Subset defined: CD45RA+ positively selected. The CDR3 DNA is TGCGCCAGCAGCTTGTTTAGGGGCGCAGATACGCAGTATTTT. Amino acid sequence: CASSLFRGADTQYF.